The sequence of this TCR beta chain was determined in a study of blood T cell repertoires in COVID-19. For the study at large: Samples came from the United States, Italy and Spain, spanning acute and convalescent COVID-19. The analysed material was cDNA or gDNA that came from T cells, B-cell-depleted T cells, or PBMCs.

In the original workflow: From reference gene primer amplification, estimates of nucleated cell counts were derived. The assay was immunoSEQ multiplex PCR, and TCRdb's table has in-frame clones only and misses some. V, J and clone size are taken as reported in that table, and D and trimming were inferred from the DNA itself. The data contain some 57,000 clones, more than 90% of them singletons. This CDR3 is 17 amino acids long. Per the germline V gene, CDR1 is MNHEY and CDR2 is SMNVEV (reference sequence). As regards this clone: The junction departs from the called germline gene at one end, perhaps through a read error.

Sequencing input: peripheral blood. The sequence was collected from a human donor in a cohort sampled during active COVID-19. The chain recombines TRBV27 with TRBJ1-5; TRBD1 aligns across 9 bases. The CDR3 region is CASSLMGGTGLNQPQHF. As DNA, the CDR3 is TGTGCCAGTAGTTTAATGGGCGGGACAGGGCTCAATCAGCCCCAGCATTTT.